This T cell receptor (beta chain) derives from a study of OX40 agonist ivuxolimab in advanced cancers. A note on the overall study: Ivuxolimab, which targeted the costimulatory receptor OX40 (CD134), was an agonistic, fully human IgG2 monoclonal antibody. Intravenous ivuxolimab was administered to patients every 2 weeks at six dose levels: 0.01, 0.1, 0.3, 1.5, 3 and 10 mg/kg. Among the approximately 50 dose-escalation patients, approximately 20 had hepatocellular carcinoma, about 15 melanoma, 9 renal cell carcinoma and 9 head and neck cancer. In the dose-escalation cohort, 82.7% of patients were male, and the mean age was roughly 60 years, with a range of roughly 23 to 85. Prior anti-PD-1, anti-PD-L1 or anti-CTLA-4 therapy was permitted, and checkpoint inhibitors had been received by about 37% of dose-escalation patients. Three dose-escalation patients achieved partial responses, one with hepatocellular carcinoma and two with cutaneous melanoma. Peripheral TCRbeta sequencing aimed to test whether ivuxolimab altered TCR sequence diversity and caused clonal T-cell expansion. The monotherapy dose-escalation portion (N ≈ 50 patients) of the phase I ivuxolimab trial is reported in the paper. General findings and caveats noted by the study authors: The antigen specificity of the clonally expanded peripheral T cells was not determined. In the 0.1-3.0 mg/kg groups, partial responders were among the patients with the lowest normalized peripheral clonal expansion, particularly in CD8+ T cells. Clonal expansion of both CD4+ and CD8+ blood T cells was observed from baseline to week 6 at doses 0.1 to 3.0 mg/kg. After ivuxolimab, more expanded clones were found on average in CD8+ T cells than in CD4+ T cells. Low levels of normalized T-cell clonal expansion were also seen in some patients who did not respond.

On this clone: Its antigen is not yet known. No much larger clone exists at a distance of one base, and base qualities are not known.

From the cysteine through the phenylalanine, the CDR3 covers 15 amino acids. Only CDR3 DNA remains: 45 bases, in frame from the first base. The germline V gene encodes CDR1 MDHEN and CDR2 SYDVKM. V is shortened by 3 bases, J by 5 bases, and the region joining them spans 16 bases. The trial excluded patients who had a history of autoimmune disease or who were on systemic immunosuppression. In every dose cohort, peripheral blood was drawn for TCR sequencing at baseline, cycle 4 day 1, and cycle 7 day 1. Samples came from an open-label, multicenter, first-in-human phase I dose-escalation trial of ivuxolimab. Adults with locally advanced or metastatic melanoma, renal cell, hepatocellular, or head and neck squamous cell carcinoma were enrolled in the trial. CD4+ and CD8+ T cells were sorted separately from peripheral blood before TCR sequencing. For sequencing of the TCRbeta CDR3 region, genomic DNA was extracted from the sorted cells. The immunoSEQ Assay was used to sequence the TCRbeta CDR3 regions. The table was pulled from immuneACCESS by TCRdb, which kept in-frame rearrangements only. Such tables lose some clones; where checked, under half of the loss comes from unresolved V genes, and the rest has no known cause. Within this sample are over 10,000 clones, with about 78% of them counted one time only. The leading ten clones occupy 39% of the sample.

The specimen was CD4+ or CD8+ T cells sorted from blood, collected in a trial of the OX40 agonist ivuxolimab. The sequence was obtained from an adult with an advanced solid tumor such as melanoma, head and neck, liver or kidney cancer. The V and J segments used are TRBV28 and TRBJ2-5; the D gene is not confidently resolved. The DNA sequence is given as TGTGCCAGCAGTTTTCGCGGTGTAATGAGGGAGACCCAGTACTTC. Its translation reads: CASSFRGVMRETQYF.